The rows below give T cell receptor beta chains drawn from one sample of a study of T cell responses to AZD1222 COVID-19 vaccine. The protocol was immunoSEQ multiplex PCR, while the TCRdb copy is restricted to in-frame clones and leaves out a portion. The table has 130,000 or so clones, about 90% seen once. Sequencing used peripheral blood, obtained 28 days after the second dose of the MenACWY control vaccine. The receptors shown here come from an adult who received the MenACWY meningococcal vaccine as a control. The CDR3 runs from the conserved cysteine through the conserved F or W. The D gene is left open where the match is weak. Not every row has a clone size; where given, it reads once, few, many or a size class.

>TRBD1|-|TRBJ2-5|TRBV24-1
TGTGCCACCGGGACAGGGGGCAGGGAGACCCAGTACTTC
CATGTGGRETQYF
>-|few|TRBJ2-7|TRBV14
TGTGCCAGCAGCCCCTTGGACGGCTACGAGCAGTACTTC
CASSPLDGYEQYF
>-|once|TRBJ2-5|TRBV3-1/TRBV3-2
TGTGCCAGCAGCCCCGGGACACAAGACCAAGAGACCCAGTACTTC
CASSPGTQDQETQYF
>-|-|TRBJ2-7|TRBV7-2
TGTGCCAGCAGTTCCGACTCGCCCGGGGAGCAGTACTTC
CASSSDSPGEQYF
>-|-|TRBJ2-7|TRBV27
TGTGCCAGCAGTTTGGCTGGTCCCTACGAGCAGTACTTC
CASSLAGPYEQYF
>-|-|TRBJ1-6|TRBV27
TGTGCCAGCAGTTTATCTCAGCGAGATTCACCCCTCCACTTT
CASSLSQRDSPLHF
>TRBD2|-|TRBJ2-6|TRBV19
TGTGCCAGTACCCTGACTAGCGGGGGGCGCAGCTCTGGGGCCAACGTCCTGACTTTC
CASTLTSGGRSSGANVLTF
>-|-|TRBJ1-1|TRBV6-5
TGTGCCAGCAACGACAGAGAGAACACTGAAGCTTTCTTT
CASNDRENTEAFF
>-|-|TRBJ2-5|TRBV6-5
TGTGCCAGCAGTTACTTAAGGGGTGAGGACCAGTACTTC
CASSYLRGEDQYF
>TRBD1|-|TRBJ2-7|TRBV4-1
TGCGCCAGCAGCCAAGGTGACAGGGGGCCAAAGGTCGAGCAGTACTTC
CASSQGDRGPKVEQYF
>TRBD2|-|TRBJ2-7|TRBV7-7
TGTGCTAGCAGCTTAGTACTAGCGGGAGTGGGTGAGCAGTACTTC
CASSLVLAGVGEQYF
>-|-|TRBJ2-7|TRBV3-1/TRBV3-2
TGTGCCAGCAGCCAACTCTACGAGCAGTACTTC
CASSQLYEQYF
>-|-|TRBJ1-4|TRBV5-1
TGCGCCAGCAGCTTGGCAGGGAATAATGAAAAACTGTTTTTT
CASSLAGNNEKLFF
>-|-|TRBJ1-6|TRBV18
TGTGCCAGCTCACCAACGAATTCACCCCTCCACTTT
CASSPTNSPLHF
>-|-|TRBJ1-5|TRBV10-3
TGTGCCATCAGCCCCGGGACAATCGGCCAGCCCCAGCATTTT
CAISPGTIGQPQHF
>-|once|TRBJ1-1|TRBV24-1
TGTGCCACCAGAAGGGGACTCGACACTGAAGCTTTCTTT
CATRRGLDTEAFF